The rows below give T cell receptor beta chains drawn from one sample of a study of a mutant IDH1 vaccine in newly diagnosed glioma. TCRdb keeps only in-frame clones here, not all; method: immunoSEQ multiplex PCR. The sample lists around 50,000 clones, 65% to 80% occurring once. No cognate antigen is known for these TCRs. The sample was PBMCs, taken from a glioma patient whose treatment included an IDH1 peptide vaccine. The receptor set was obtained from a man aged 35-49 years with glioma. CDR3s leave out the opening cysteine and the closing phenylalanine or tryptophan.

>TRBV6-6
ASSYAPSTAYEQY
>TRBV6-5
ASSYSGQGNGYT
>TRBV7-2
ASSRTGVHTGELF
>TRBV19
ASSNRGGQETQY
>TRBV19
ASSSQMNTEAF
>TRBV5-6
ASSLAPSAYEQY
>TRBV4-1
ASSQDRGATGELF
>TRBV6-1
ASSEGRQKETQY
>TRBV6-5
ASSYSTGTVNTEAF
>TRBV5-8
ASSLGFGGGVETQY
>TRBV25-1
ASSPKPIQETQY
>TRBV4-1
ASSPPSGTEAF
>TRBV7-9
ASSLAGTDEKLF
>TRBV2
ASSTGRTGNTIY
>TRBV5-6
ASYDIWGQGRTEAF
>TRBV5-1
ASSPRLGGAVTEAF
>TRBV5-1
ASSLGETWGQETQY
>TRBV30
AWSLPSTDTQY
>TRBV4-1
ASSQDPSLSRF
>TRBV19
ASSIGGSYEQY
>TRBV5-8
ASSRQGWGYT
>TRBV2
ASSVIGGWTEAF
>TRBV5-1
ASSIRGDSPLH
>TRBV30
AWSVPLLGEAF
>TRBV2
ASTPDSYGQY
>TRBV2
ASRGPRDRGYGYT
>TRBV29-1
SVEWETQETQY
>TRBV25-1
ASSEYLGQGRDEQY
>TRBV5-4
ASSTWISGPPGELF
>TRBV28
ASSSPTRGLSYEQY
>TRBV30
AWSISRRYGYT
>TRBV27
ASSLYLGTRHEQF
>TRBV4-1
ASSPGLAGGKGLIYEQY
>TRBV20-1
SVQTAYGYT
>TRBV5-1
ASSLAPPDSGNTIY
>TRBV6-6
ASSSGVSRRGEAF
>TRBV4-1
ASSQAGQGAPNEKLF
>TRBV5-4
ASSYQGAANEQF
>TRBV6-1
AGGGITEAF
>TRBV6-5
ASSYSGGTKHSPLH
>TRBV6-6
ASSYSPGQNSPLH
>TRBV5-6
ASSATTGAYEQY
>TRBV5-5
ASSPVDRGFYEQY
>TRBV5-1
ASSFSGRLRQNTGELF
>TRBV4-1
ASSQDFDEQY
>TRBV2
ASSEARGNGEKLF
>TRBV14
ASSQARLAF
>TRBV6-5
ASKNGGSGNTIY
>TRBV6-5
ASSYSQGDSTDTQY
>TRBV5-4
ASSPNRDPNEQF
>TRBV27
ASSSRGGAGANVLT
>TRBV6-4
ASSAVGSNTEAF
>TRBV5-1
ASSSSGALGETQY